This T cell receptor (beta chain) came from a study of cytomegalovirus exposure and HLA in healthy donors. About this clone: Its antigen is not known.

Germline lookup yields CDR1 MNHEY and CDR2 SVGAGI. J gave up 7 bases and V 6 bases, and 8 bases lay outside the gene matches. The CDR3 has 13 amino acids. Study findings and constraints: Immune exposure was documented only through CMV serostatus.

Primers: 60 Vbeta forward and 13 Jbeta reverse. Some clones are missing from TCRdb's copy, which holds only in-frame ones; the method was immunoSEQ multiplex PCR. The repertoire table contains 90,000 to 130,000 clones. The sequence derives from a man aged 25-45 years in good health and CMV-seronegative. Material for sequencing was PBMCs. V and J are TRBV6-5 and TRBJ1-2; 7 bases are a match to TRBD1. CDR3 DNA sequence: TGTGCCAGCAGCTACGGTAGGGGGCTTGGCTACACCTTC. It encodes CASSYGRGLGYTF.